The T cell receptor (beta chain) described here comes from a study of memory CD4+ T cells and cytomegalovirus serostatus. Measured with immunoSEQ multiplex PCR; TCRdb has only the in-frame clones, and not every one. Here the sample spans around 44,000 clones, about three quarters being singletons. Single viable CD3+CD4+CD8-CD45RO+ cells were sorted as the memory CD4+ T cells. V lost 0 bases and J lost 5; bases outside the gene matches: 12. The length of the CDR3 is 17 residues. Germline V gives CDR1 LGHNA, CDR2 YNFKEQ. The gene calls are TRBV4-2 and TRBJ2-5; 7 nucleotides match TRBD2. The sequence was obtained from an adult in good health and CMV-seronegative. Sequenced sample: memory CD4+ T cells from blood. The CDR3 is CASSQEVAGRGAETQYF. The CDR3 DNA reads TGTGCCAGCAGCCAAGAAGTCGCGGGGAGGGGTGCCGAGACCCAGTACTTC.